Listed below are T cell receptor beta chains from one sample, sequenced in a study of shared clonotypes between healthy human individuals. TCRdb's table, derived via immunoSEQ multiplex PCR, lists solely in-frame clones and lacks some. The sample yields 550,000 to 700,000 clones, around four fifths seen once. Sequencing used memory CD4+ T cells sorted from blood. The receptor source for this set is a woman in her twenties or thirties in good health. CDR3s include the opening cysteine and the closing phenylalanine or tryptophan. The D gene is left open where the match is weak. Rows give clone size only sometimes, using once, few, many, or a class for an expanded clone.

J gene: TRBJ2-3
D gene: NA
clone size: NA
V gene: TRBV25-1
CDR3 protein: CASSEGRGLDTQYF
CDR3 DNA: TGTGCCAGCAGTGAAGGACGGGGCCTAGATACGCAGTATTTT

J gene: TRBJ2-7
D gene: TRBD2
clone size: few
V gene: TRBV4-2
CDR3 protein: CASRTQAGFYEQYF
CDR3 DNA: TGTGCCAGCAGGACCCAAGCGGGATTCTACGAGCAGTACTTC

J gene: TRBJ1-3
D gene: NA
clone size: NA
V gene: TRBV30
CDR3 protein: CAWSRSVSSSGNTIYF
CDR3 DNA: TGTGCCTGGAGCCGATCCGTTAGCTCTTCTGGAAACACCATATATTTT

J gene: TRBJ1-2
D gene: TRBD1
clone size: NA
V gene: TRBV27
CDR3 protein: CASSFLGQGRANYGYTF
CDR3 DNA: TGTGCCAGCAGTTTCCTAGGACAGGGGAGAGCTAACTATGGCTACACCTTC

J gene: TRBJ1-2
D gene: TRBD1
clone size: NA
V gene: TRBV28
CDR3 protein: CASRKQGSYVYGYTF
CDR3 DNA: TGTGCCAGCAGGAAACAGGGGAGTTATGTTTATGGCTACACCTTC

J gene: TRBJ1-4
D gene: NA
clone size: few
V gene: TRBV6-5
CDR3 protein: CASSYSLRGNLFF
CDR3 DNA: TGTGCCAGCAGTTACTCTCTTAGGGGGAATCTGTTTTTT

J gene: TRBJ1-1
D gene: TRBD1
clone size: once
V gene: TRBV18
CDR3 protein: CASSPGQGNTEAFF
CDR3 DNA: TGTGCCAGCTCACCCGGACAGGGCAACACTGAAGCTTTCTTT

J gene: TRBJ2-2
D gene: TRBD2
clone size: NA
V gene: TRBV2
CDR3 protein: CASSTTSGDAGELFF
CDR3 DNA: TGTGCCAGCAGTACCACTAGCGGGGACGCCGGGGAGCTGTTTTTT

J gene: TRBJ1-1
D gene: TRBD1
clone size: NA
V gene: TRBV5-1
CDR3 protein: CASSSRGRVYAFF
CDR3 DNA: TGCGCCAGCAGCTCCAGGGGGCGCGTCTATGCTTTCTTT

J gene: TRBJ1-3
D gene: NA
clone size: once
V gene: TRBV2
CDR3 protein: CASSDRGQTGNTIYF
CDR3 DNA: TGTGCCAGCAGTGACCGGGGGCAAACTGGAAACACCATATATTTT

J gene: TRBJ1-2
D gene: NA
clone size: once
V gene: TRBV27
CDR3 protein: CASSLRPQSYGYTF
CDR3 DNA: TGTGCCAGCAGTTTAAGGCCCCAGAGCTACGGCTACACCTTC

J gene: TRBJ2-1
D gene: TRBD2
clone size: few
V gene: TRBV19
CDR3 protein: CASRPTSDNEQFF
CDR3 DNA: TGTGCCAGTAGACCTACTAGCGACAATGAGCAGTTCTTC

J gene: TRBJ2-5
D gene: NA
clone size: NA
V gene: TRBV2
CDR3 protein: CASRELSLGTQYF
CDR3 DNA: TGTGCCAGCCGGGAGCTATCCCTAGGGACCCAGTACTTC

J gene: TRBJ2-7
D gene: TRBD1
clone size: NA
V gene: TRBV28
CDR3 protein: CASRTGPYVVQYF
CDR3 DNA: TGTGCCAGTCGGACAGGGCCTTATGTCGTGCAGTACTTC

J gene: TRBJ2-3
D gene: TRBD2
clone size: few
V gene: TRBV25-1
CDR3 protein: CASSEFRRASGSDDTQYF
CDR3 DNA: TGTGCCAGCAGTGAATTTCGTAGGGCTAGCGGGAGCGATGATACGCAGTATTTT

J gene: TRBJ2-3
D gene: TRBD1
clone size: many
V gene: TRBV19
CDR3 protein: CASRVTGSTDTQYF
CDR3 DNA: TGTGCCAGTAGAGTGACAGGGTCTACAGATACGCAGTATTTT

J gene: TRBJ1-1
D gene: NA
clone size: NA
V gene: TRBV28
CDR3 protein: CASSREGTEAFF
CDR3 DNA: TGTGCCAGCAGCCGTGAGGGGACTGAAGCTTTCTTT

J gene: TRBJ2-5
D gene: NA
clone size: many
V gene: TRBV9
CDR3 protein: CASSPSGGGYETQYF
CDR3 DNA: TGTGCCAGCAGCCCCTCAGGCGGGGGCTACGAGACCCAGTACTTC

J gene: TRBJ2-3
D gene: NA
clone size: few
V gene: TRBV7-2
CDR3 protein: CASSPFTDTQYF
CDR3 DNA: TGTGCCAGCAGCCCGTTCACAGATACGCAGTATTTT

J gene: TRBJ1-1
D gene: TRBD1
clone size: NA
V gene: TRBV10-3
CDR3 protein: CAAKGAVNTEAFF
CDR3 DNA: TGTGCCGCCAAGGGGGCGGTGAACACTGAAGCTTTCTTT

J gene: TRBJ1-2
D gene: TRBD1
clone size: NA
V gene: TRBV11-2
CDR3 protein: CASSRTGGENYGYTF
CDR3 DNA: TGTGCCAGCAGCCGAACAGGGGGGGAGAACTATGGCTACACCTTC

J gene: TRBJ2-2
D gene: TRBD2
clone size: NA
V gene: TRBV19
CDR3 protein: CATRTSGNTGELFF
CDR3 DNA: TGTGCCACCCGGACTAGCGGGAACACCGGGGAGCTGTTTTTT

J gene: TRBJ2-3
D gene: TRBD1
clone size: few
V gene: TRBV5-4
CDR3 protein: CASRATGTGGLDTQYF
CDR3 DNA: TGTGCCAGCAGAGCTACCGGGACAGGGGGTTTAGATACGCAGTATTTT

J gene: TRBJ2-3
D gene: TRBD2
clone size: NA
V gene: TRBV5-1
CDR3 protein: CASSLGTSGIPDTQYF
CDR3 DNA: TGCGCCAGCAGCTTGGGGACTAGCGGGATCCCAGATACGCAGTATTTT

J gene: TRBJ2-1
D gene: NA
clone size: NA
V gene: TRBV2
CDR3 protein: CASSGAGRDLSYNEQFF
CDR3 DNA: TGTGCCAGCAGTGGGGCTGGGCGGGATCTCTCCTACAATGAGCAGTTCTTC

J gene: TRBJ2-3
D gene: TRBD2
clone size: NA
V gene: TRBV28
CDR3 protein: CASSQSGLAGDTDTQYF
CDR3 DNA: TGTGCCAGCAGTCAGTCAGGACTAGCGGGGGACACAGATACGCAGTATTTT

J gene: TRBJ2-1
D gene: NA
clone size: NA
V gene: TRBV5-1
CDR3 protein: CASSPDPHRSSYNEQFF
CDR3 DNA: TGCGCCAGCAGCCCCGACCCCCACAGGAGCTCCTACAATGAGCAGTTCTTC

J gene: TRBJ2-1
D gene: TRBD1
clone size: few
V gene: TRBV28
CDR3 protein: CASSSRGQGGEQFF
CDR3 DNA: TGTGCCAGCAGTTCCCGTGGACAGGGCGGTGAGCAGTTCTTC

J gene: TRBJ2-2
D gene: NA
clone size: NA
V gene: TRBV12-5
CDR3 protein: CASGLSGVGGELFF
CDR3 DNA: TGTGCTAGTGGTTTATCCGGGGTTGGCGGGGAGCTGTTTTTT

J gene: TRBJ2-2
D gene: TRBD2
clone size: NA
V gene: TRBV4-1
CDR3 protein: CASSPLAGTDTGELFF
CDR3 DNA: TGCGCCAGCAGTCCCTTAGCGGGAACCGACACCGGGGAGCTGTTTTTT

J gene: TRBJ2-5
D gene: TRBD2
clone size: NA
V gene: TRBV5-4
CDR3 protein: CASSLGGLEGETQYF
CDR3 DNA: TGTGCCAGCAGCTTGGGAGGACTAGAGGGGGAGACCCAGTACTTC

J gene: TRBJ2-7
D gene: NA
clone size: once
V gene: TRBV25-1
CDR3 protein: CASSGPGPRSHEQYF
CDR3 DNA: TGTGCCAGCAGTGGCCCCGGGCCCCGATCCCACGAGCAGTACTTC

J gene: TRBJ2-1
D gene: TRBD1
clone size: NA
V gene: TRBV11-2
CDR3 protein: CASSPRTGRGTYNEQFF
CDR3 DNA: TGTGCCAGCAGCCCTCGGACAGGGCGAGGAACCTACAATGAGCAGTTCTTC

J gene: TRBJ1-4
D gene: TRBD1
clone size: once
V gene: TRBV25-1
CDR3 protein: CASRGQLDEKLFF
CDR3 DNA: TGTGCCAGCAGGGGACAGCTTGATGAAAAACTGTTTTTT

J gene: TRBJ1-2
D gene: TRBD1
clone size: NA
V gene: TRBV28
CDR3 protein: CASSPPGQGAFNYGYTF
CDR3 DNA: TGTGCCAGCAGCCCCCCGGGACAGGGGGCATTTAACTATGGCTACACCTTC

J gene: TRBJ1-5
D gene: NA
clone size: once
V gene: TRBV28
CDR3 protein: CASSSTGSGSQPQHF
CDR3 DNA: TGTGCCAGCAGTTCGACGGGATCTGGGAGCCAGCCCCAGCATTTT

J gene: TRBJ2-1
D gene: NA
clone size: NA
V gene: TRBV19
CDR3 protein: CASSTRNNEQFF
CDR3 DNA: TGTGCCAGTAGTACCCGGAATAATGAGCAGTTCTTC

J gene: TRBJ2-2
D gene: NA
clone size: NA
V gene: TRBV5-1
CDR3 protein: CASRGFSGTGELFF
CDR3 DNA: TGCGCCAGCAGAGGGTTCTCAGGAACCGGGGAGCTGTTTTTT

J gene: TRBJ1-1
D gene: NA
clone size: NA
V gene: TRBV6-4
CDR3 protein: CASSDSSGNTEAFF
CDR3 DNA: TGTGCCAGCAGTGACTCCTCCGGCAACACTGAAGCTTTCTTT

J gene: TRBJ1-5
D gene: NA
clone size: NA
V gene: TRBV6-6
CDR3 protein: CASSPTGYSNQPQHF
CDR3 DNA: TGTGCCAGCAGTCCGACAGGATATAGCAATCAGCCCCAGCATTTT

J gene: TRBJ1-4
D gene: NA
clone size: many
V gene: TRBV28
CDR3 protein: CASRGSGNEKLFF
CDR3 DNA: TGTGCCAGCAGAGGGAGTGGGAATGAAAAACTGTTTTTT

J gene: TRBJ2-1
D gene: NA
clone size: many
V gene: TRBV5-1
CDR3 protein: CASSLGRVGSYNEQFF
CDR3 DNA: TGCGCCAGCAGCTTGGGGAGGGTCGGGTCCTACAATGAGCAGTTCTTC

J gene: TRBJ1-2
D gene: TRBD1
clone size: few
V gene: TRBV28
CDR3 protein: CASSLKGTGVNYGYTF
CDR3 DNA: TGTGCCAGCAGTTTAAAAGGGACAGGGGTTAACTATGGCTACACCTTC

J gene: TRBJ1-5
D gene: NA
clone size: many
V gene: TRBV7-9
CDR3 protein: CASSLDYQPQHF
CDR3 DNA: TGTGCCAGCAGCTTAGACTACCAGCCCCAGCATTTT

J gene: TRBJ1-2
D gene: NA
clone size: NA
V gene: TRBV2
CDR3 protein: CAAGVYGYTF
CDR3 DNA: TGTGCCGCCGGGGTCTATGGCTACACCTTC

J gene: TRBJ1-5
D gene: NA
clone size: few
V gene: TRBV7-9
CDR3 protein: CASSLKNQPQHF
CDR3 DNA: TGTGCCAGCAGCCTGAAAAATCAGCCCCAGCATTTT

J gene: TRBJ2-6
D gene: NA
clone size: NA
V gene: TRBV23-1
CDR3 protein: CASSQRLRGVPGLCSGANVLTF
CDR3 DNA: TGCGCCAGCAGTCAACGTTTGCGGGGAGTCCCCGGGCTGTGCTCTGGGGCCAACGTCCTGACTTTC